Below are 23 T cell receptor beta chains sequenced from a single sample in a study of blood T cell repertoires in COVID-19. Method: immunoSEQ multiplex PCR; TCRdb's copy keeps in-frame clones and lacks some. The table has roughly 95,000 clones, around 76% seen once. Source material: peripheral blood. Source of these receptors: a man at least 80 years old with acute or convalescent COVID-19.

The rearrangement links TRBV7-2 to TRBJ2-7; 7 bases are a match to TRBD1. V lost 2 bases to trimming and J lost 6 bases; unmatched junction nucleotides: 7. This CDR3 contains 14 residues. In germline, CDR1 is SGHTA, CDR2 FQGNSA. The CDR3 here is CASSLKGGVSEQYF. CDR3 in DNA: TGTGCCAGCAGCTTAAAAGGGGGCGTAAGCGAGCAGTACTTC.

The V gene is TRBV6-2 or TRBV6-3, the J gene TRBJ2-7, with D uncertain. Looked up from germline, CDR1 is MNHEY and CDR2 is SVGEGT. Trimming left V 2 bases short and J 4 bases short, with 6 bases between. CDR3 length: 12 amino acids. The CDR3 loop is CASSYTEYEQYF. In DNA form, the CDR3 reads TGTGCCAGCAGTTACACCGAGTACGAGCAGTACTTC.

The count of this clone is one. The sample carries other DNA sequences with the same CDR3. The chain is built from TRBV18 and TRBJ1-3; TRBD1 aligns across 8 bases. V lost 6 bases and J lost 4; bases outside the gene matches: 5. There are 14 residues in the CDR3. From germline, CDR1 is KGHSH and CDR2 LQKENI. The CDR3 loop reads CASSPTGEGNTIYF. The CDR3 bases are TGTGCCAGCTCCCCGACAGGGGAGGGAAACACCATATATTTT.

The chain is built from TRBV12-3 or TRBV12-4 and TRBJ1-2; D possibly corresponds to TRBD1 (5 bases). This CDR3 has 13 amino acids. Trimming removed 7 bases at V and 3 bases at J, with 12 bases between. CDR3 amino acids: CASTTRGDYGYTF. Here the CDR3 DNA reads TGTGCCAGCACCACCCGGGGGGACTATGGCTACACCTTC.

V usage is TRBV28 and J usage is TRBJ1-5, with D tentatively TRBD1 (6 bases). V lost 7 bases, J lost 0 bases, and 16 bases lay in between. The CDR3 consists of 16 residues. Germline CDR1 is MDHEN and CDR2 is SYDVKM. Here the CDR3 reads CASTLRGSVSNQPQHF. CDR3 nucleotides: TGTGCCAGCACCCTAAGGGGGAGTGTTAGCAATCAGCCCCAGCATTTT.

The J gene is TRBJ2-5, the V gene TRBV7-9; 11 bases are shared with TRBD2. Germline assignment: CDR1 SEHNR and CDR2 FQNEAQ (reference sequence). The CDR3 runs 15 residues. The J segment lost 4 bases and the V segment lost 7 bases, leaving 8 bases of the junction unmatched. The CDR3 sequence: CASKELAGVLETQYF. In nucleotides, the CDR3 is TGTGCCAGCAAGGAACTAGCGGGGGTCTTAGAGACCCAGTACTTC.

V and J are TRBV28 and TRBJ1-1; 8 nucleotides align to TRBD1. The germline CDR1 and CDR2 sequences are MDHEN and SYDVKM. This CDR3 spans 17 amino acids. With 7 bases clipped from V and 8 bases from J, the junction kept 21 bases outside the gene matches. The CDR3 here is CASITFVIGTGYREAFF. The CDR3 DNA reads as TGTGCCAGCATCACGTTCGTTATCGGGACAGGTTATCGAGAAGCTTTCTTT.

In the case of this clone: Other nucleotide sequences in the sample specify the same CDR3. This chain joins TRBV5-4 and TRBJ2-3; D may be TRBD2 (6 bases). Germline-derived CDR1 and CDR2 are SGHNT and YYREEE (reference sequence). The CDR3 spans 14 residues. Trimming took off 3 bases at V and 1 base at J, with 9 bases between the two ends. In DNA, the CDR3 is TGTGCCAGCAGCTCGGGACTTCGCACAGATACGCAGTATTTT. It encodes CASSSGLRTDTQYF.

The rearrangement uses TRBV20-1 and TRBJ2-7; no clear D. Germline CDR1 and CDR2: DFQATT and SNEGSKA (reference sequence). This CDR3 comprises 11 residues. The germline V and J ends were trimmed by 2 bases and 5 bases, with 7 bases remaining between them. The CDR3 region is CSARTIDEQYF. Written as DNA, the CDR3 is TGCAGTGCTAGAACTATCGACGAGCAGTACTTC.

In nucleotides, the CDR3 is TGCGCCAGCAGCACTAAGATGGGCACTGAAGCTTTCTTT. Its translation: CASSTKMGTEAFF. The chain links TRBV4-3 to TRBJ1-1; D not certain. Per the germline V gene, CDR1 is LGHNA and CDR2 is YSLEER. V was shortened by 5 bases and J by 4 bases, with 11 bases between the two germline ends. The CDR3 loop spans 13 amino acids.

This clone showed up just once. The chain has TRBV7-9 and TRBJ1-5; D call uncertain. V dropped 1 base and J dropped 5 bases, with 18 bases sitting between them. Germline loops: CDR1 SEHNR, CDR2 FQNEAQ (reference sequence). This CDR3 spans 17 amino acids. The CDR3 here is CASSLVLRSPPDQPQHF. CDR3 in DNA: TGTGCCAGCAGCTTAGTCCTTCGGTCCCCACCGGATCAGCCCCAGCATTTT.

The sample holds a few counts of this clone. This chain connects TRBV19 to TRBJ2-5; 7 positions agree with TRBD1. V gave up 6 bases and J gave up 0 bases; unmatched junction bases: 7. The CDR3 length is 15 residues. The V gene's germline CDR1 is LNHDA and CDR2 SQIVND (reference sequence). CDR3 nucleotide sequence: TGTGCCAGTAGGCGCGGACAGGCGTACCAAGAGACCCAGTACTTC. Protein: CASRRGQAYQETQYF.

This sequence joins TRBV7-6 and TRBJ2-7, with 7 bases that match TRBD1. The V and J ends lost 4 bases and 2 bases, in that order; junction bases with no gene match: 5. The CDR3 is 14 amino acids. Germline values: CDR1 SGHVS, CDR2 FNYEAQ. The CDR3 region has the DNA TGTGCCAGCAGCTCCAGGGGGAACCCCTACGAGCAGTACTTC. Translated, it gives CASSSRGNPYEQYF.

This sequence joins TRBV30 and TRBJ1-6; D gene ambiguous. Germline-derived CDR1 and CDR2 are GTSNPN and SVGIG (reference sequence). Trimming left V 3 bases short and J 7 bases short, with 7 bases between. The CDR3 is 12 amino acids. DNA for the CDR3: TGTGCCTGGAGCGGGAGGAATTCACCCCTCCACTTT. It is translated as CAWSGRNSPLHF.

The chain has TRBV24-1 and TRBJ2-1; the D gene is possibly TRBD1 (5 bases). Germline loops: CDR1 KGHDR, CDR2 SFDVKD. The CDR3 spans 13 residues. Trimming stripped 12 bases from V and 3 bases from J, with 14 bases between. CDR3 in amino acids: CAAQESHYNEQFF. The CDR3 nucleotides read TGTGCCGCACAGGAGAGTCACTACAATGAGCAGTTCTTC.

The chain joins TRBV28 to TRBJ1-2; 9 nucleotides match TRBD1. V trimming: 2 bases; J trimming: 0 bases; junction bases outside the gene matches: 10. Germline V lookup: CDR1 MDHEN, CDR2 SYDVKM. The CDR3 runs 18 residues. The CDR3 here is CASSLPAQGAFSNYGYTF. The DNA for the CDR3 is TGTGCCAGCAGTTTACCCGCACAGGGGGCTTTTTCTAACTATGGCTACACCTTC.

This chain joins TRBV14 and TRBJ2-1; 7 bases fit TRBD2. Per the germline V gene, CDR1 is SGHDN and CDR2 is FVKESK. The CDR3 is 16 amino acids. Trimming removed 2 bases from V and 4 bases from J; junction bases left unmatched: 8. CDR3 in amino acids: CASSQLREEKYNEQFF. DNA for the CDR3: TGTGCCAGCAGCCAACTTCGGGAGGAGAAGTACAATGAGCAGTTCTTC.

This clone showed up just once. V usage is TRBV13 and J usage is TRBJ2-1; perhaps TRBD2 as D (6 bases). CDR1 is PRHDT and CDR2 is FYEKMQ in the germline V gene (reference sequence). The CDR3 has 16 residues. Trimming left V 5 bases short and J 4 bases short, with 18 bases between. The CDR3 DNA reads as TGTGCCAGCAGCCTTCGTGGGGGGTTTTCTTACAATGAGCAGTTCTTC. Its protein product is CASSLRGGFSYNEQFF.

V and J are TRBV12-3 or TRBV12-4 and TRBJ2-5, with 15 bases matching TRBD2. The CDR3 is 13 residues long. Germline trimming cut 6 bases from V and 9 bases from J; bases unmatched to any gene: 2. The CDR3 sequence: CASSGLAGGAQYF. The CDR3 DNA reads TGTGCCAGCAGCGGACTAGCGGGGGGGGCCCAGTACTTC.

The DNA of the CDR3 is TGTGCCAGCAGCGTAGAGGGGGGGGCGAGTCAGCCCCAGCATTTT. Translating gives CASSVEGGASQPQHF. The chain recombines TRBV9 with TRBJ1-5; D is perhaps TRBD1 (6 bases). Per germline, CDR1 SGDLS and CDR2 YYNGEE. With 0 bases removed from V and 6 bases from J, the gap between germline ends came to 13 bases. The CDR3 runs 15 residues.

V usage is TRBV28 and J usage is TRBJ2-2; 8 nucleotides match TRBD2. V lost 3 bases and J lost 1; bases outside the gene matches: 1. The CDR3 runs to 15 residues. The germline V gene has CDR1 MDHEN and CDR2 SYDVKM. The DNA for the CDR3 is TGTGCCAGCAGTTTCCTAGCGGGGAACACCGGGGAGCTGTTTTTT. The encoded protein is CASSFLAGNTGELFF. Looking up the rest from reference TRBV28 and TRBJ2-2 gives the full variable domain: DVKVTQSSRYLVKRTGEKVFLECVQDMDHENMFWYRQDPGLGLRLIYFSYDVKMKEKGDIPEGYSVSREKKERFSLILESASTNQTSMYLCASSFLAGNTGELFFGEGSRLTVL.

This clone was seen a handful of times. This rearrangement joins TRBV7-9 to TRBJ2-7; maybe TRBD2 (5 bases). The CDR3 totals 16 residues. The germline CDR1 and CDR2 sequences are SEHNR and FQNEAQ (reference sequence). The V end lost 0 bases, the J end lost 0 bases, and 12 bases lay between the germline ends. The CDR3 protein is CASSLAKPGFSYEQYF. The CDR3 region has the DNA TGTGCCAGCAGCTTAGCAAAGCCGGGGTTCTCCTACGAGCAGTACTTC.

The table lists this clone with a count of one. The CDR3 is CASSQDTNAWNTIYF. The CDR3 DNA reads as TGCGCCAGCAGCCAAGATACTAACGCGTGGAACACCATATATTTT. The V and J genes are TRBV4-3 and TRBJ1-3, with D uncertain. CDR1 LGHNA and CDR2 YSLEER come from the germline V gene. The CDR3 length is 15 residues. The V gene lost 0 bases and the J gene lost 7 bases, with 13 bases spanning the gap.